The 21 T cell receptor beta chains below come from one sample, sequenced in a study of beta chain features in type 1 diabetes. General study points: TCRB CDR3s from Type 1 diabetes patients were moderately but significantly shorter in all four CD4+ subsets.

The sequenced template was cDNA made from the entire isolated RNA. The assay was immunoSEQ multiplex PCR, and TCRdb's table has in-frame clones only and misses some. The sample shows 95,000 to 110,000 clones, 25% to 35% of them seen only once. Their antigens are not known. The sequenced sample consisted of central memory CD4+ T cells from blood. These receptors originate from a woman between 18 and 29 years old with type 1 diabetes.

The genes are TRBV7-9 and TRBJ2-1; TRBD2 matches 7 bases. The V gene's germline CDR1 is SEHNR and CDR2 FQNEAQ (reference sequence). The J segment lost 3 bases and the V segment lost 1 base, leaving 3 bases of the junction unmatched. This CDR3 comprises 15 residues. CDR3 in amino acids: CASSLVLADYNEQFF. DNA for the CDR3: TGTGCCAGCAGCTTAGTCCTAGCGGACTACAATGAGCAGTTCTTC.

The chain couples TRBV10-3 to TRBJ1-1; TRBD1 aligns across 8 bases. With 8 bases clipped from V and 0 bases from J, the junction kept 11 bases outside the gene matches. Germline V lookup: CDR1 ENHRY, CDR2 SYGVKD. This CDR3 is 16 amino acids long. CDR3 DNA: TGTGCCATCGGCAGGGGGCAATTGGGAATGAACACTGAAGCTTTCTTT. The encoded protein is CAIGRGQLGMNTEAFF.

The CDR3 is CAWRAKGELFF. In DNA, the CDR3 is TGTGCCTGGAGAGCAAAGGGGGAACTGTTTTTT. The V gene is TRBV30, the J gene TRBJ1-4; the D gene is possibly TRBD1 (6 bases). The CDR3 extends over 11 amino acids. V lost 3 bases and J 12 bases, leaving 11 bases between the germline ends. The germline gives CDR1 GTSNPN, CDR2 SVGIG (reference sequence).

This chain connects TRBV7-3 to TRBJ2-3, with TRBD1 matching over 7 bases. This CDR3 region has 15 residues. J gave up 2 bases and V 1 base, and 3 bases lay outside the gene matches. CDR1 SGHTA and CDR2 FQGTGA come from the germline V gene. CDR3 DNA: TGTGCCAGCAGCTTAATTGGACAGGCCACAGATACGCAGTATTTT. Its protein is CASSLIGQATDTQYF.

This clone has only a few counts. Other DNA sequences in the sample encode the same CDR3. The chain has TRBV9 and TRBJ2-3; 7 nucleotides line up with TRBD1. After removal of 2 bases from V and 0 bases from J, the junction contained 3 bases not matched to a gene. The CDR3 runs 15 residues. Germline lookup yields CDR1 SGDLS and CDR2 YYNGEE. CDR3 in amino acids: CASSVTGFSTDTQYF. Written as DNA, the CDR3 is TGTGCCAGCAGCGTGACAGGGTTCAGCACAGATACGCAGTATTTT. The full variable domain, with the rest looked up from reference TRBV9 and TRBJ2-3, is DSGVTQTPKHLITATGQRVTLRCSPRSGDLSVYWYQQSLDQGLQFLIQYYNGEERAKGNILERFSAQQFPDLHSELNLSSLELGDSALYFCASSVTGFSTDTQYFGPGTRLTVL.

This clone was recorded a few times. CDR3 residues: CASSKGGRLDEQYV. The CDR3 region has the DNA TGTGCCAGCAGTAAAGGCGGGAGGTTGGACGAGCAGTACGTC. J is TRBJ2-7 and V is TRBV6-5; 8 nucleotides line up with TRBD2. Germline CDR1 is MNHEY and CDR2 is SVGAGI. Trimming at V came to 5 bases and at J to 5 bases, leaving 8 bases not matched to a gene. This CDR3 contains 14 residues.

This chain connects TRBV2 to TRBJ2-5; 8 bases are a match to TRBD1. V was clipped by 6 bases and J by 1 base; unmatched bases: 4. CDR1 is SNHLY and CDR2 is FYNNEI in the germline V gene. The CDR3 is made up of 14 amino acids. In DNA, the CDR3 is TGTGCCAGCAGATACGGACAGGGCCAAGAGACCCAGTACTTC. Amino acids: CASRYGQGQETQYF.

The genes are TRBV11-3 and TRBJ2-5; D perhaps matches TRBD1 (6 bases). V dropped 4 bases and J dropped 1 base, with 10 bases sitting between them. Germline V gene sequence: CDR1 SGHNT, CDR2 YENEEA. The CDR3 covers 14 residues. CDR3 amino acids: CASSSFRGQETQYF. The CDR3 nucleotides read TGTGCCAGCAGCTCGTTCAGGGGCCAAGAGACCCAGTACTTC.

This clone appeared a few times. The chain recombines TRBV30 with TRBJ1-3; a possible D gene is TRBD1 (5 bases). The CDR3 sequence is 14 residues long. V gave up 3 bases and J gave up 4 bases, with 13 bases separating them. CDR1 and CDR2 from the germline V gene are GTSNPN and SVGIG (reference sequence). The CDR3 is CAWSPGVSGNTIYF. In DNA, the CDR3 is TGTGCCTGGAGCCCGGGGGTTTCGGGAAACACCATATATTTT.

The V gene is TRBV18, the J gene TRBJ2-2, with D unclear. Germline V gives CDR1 KGHSH, CDR2 LQKENI. The ends were cut back, 4 bases at V and 0 bases at J, with 6 bases in the middle. CDR3 length equals 14 residues. CDR3 protein: CASSRLPNTGELFF. CDR3 DNA: TGTGCCAGCTCACGGCTGCCGAACACCGGGGAGCTGTTTTTT.

The genes are TRBV6-5 and TRBJ1-4, with 10 bases identical to TRBD1. CDR1 is MNHEY, CDR2 SVGAGI, per germline. V was pared by 4 bases and J by 11 bases, with 1 base of the junction left unmatched. The CDR3 runs to 12 residues. DNA for the CDR3: TGTGCCAGCAGTTCGGGACAGGGGAAACTGTTTTTT. It translates to CASSSGQGKLFF.

This clone was found a few times. V is TRBV5-4 and J is TRBJ2-1; 10 positions match TRBD2. Trimming cost V 3 bases and J 4 bases; bases outside gene matches: 4. Germline assignment: CDR1 SGHNT and CDR2 YYREEE (reference sequence). CDR3 length: 15 residues. The CDR3 region is CASSSPSGSYNEQFF. The CDR3 DNA reads as TGTGCCAGCAGCTCCCCTAGCGGGAGTTACAATGAGCAGTTCTTC.

The chain uses TRBV2 and TRBJ2-2; 7 bases match TRBD1. CDR3 length: 13 residues. The V and J ends lost 4 bases and 6 bases, in that order; junction bases with no gene match: 2. Germline V gene lookup returns CDR1 SNHLY and CDR2 FYNNEI. This chain's CDR3 is CASSVGTAGELFF. As DNA, the CDR3 is TGTGCCAGCAGTGTGGGGACAGCCGGGGAGCTGTTTTTT.

This clone was seen a few times. The chain uses TRBV28 and TRBJ1-5; maybe TRBD1 (5 bases). Germline CDR1 MDHEN, CDR2 SYDVKM. The CDR3 length is 14 residues. Trimming removed 6 bases at V and 9 bases at J, with 18 bases between. The CDR3 DNA is TGTGCCAGCAGGGGGGAGGGACCGTGGCGGCCCCAGCATTTT. It translates to CASRGEGPWRPQHF. The full variable domain, with the rest looked up from reference TRBV28 and TRBJ1-5, is DVKVTQSSRYLVKRTGEKVFLECVQDMDHENMFWYRQDPGLGLRLIYFSYDVKMKEKGDIPEGYSVSREKKERFSLILESASTNQTSMYLCASRGEGPWRPQHFGDGTRLSIL.

The V gene is TRBV30, the J gene TRBJ2-6; D is uncertain. Germline V gene sequence: CDR1 GTSNPN, CDR2 SVGIG (reference sequence). The CDR3 sequence is 13 residues long. V lost 6 bases and J lost 1, with 7 bases in between. The CDR3 is CACSTSGANVLTF. DNA of the CDR3: TGTGCCTGTAGTACTTCTGGGGCCAACGTCCTGACTTTC.

The rearrangement joins TRBV10-3 to TRBJ2-1, with 12 bases aligning to TRBD2. Per the germline V gene, CDR1 is ENHRY and CDR2 is SYGVKD. The CDR3 is 15 amino acids. Trimming took 4 bases from V and 9 from J; bases not matched to a gene: 7. The CDR3 region is CAISASSGRAGEQFF. The CDR3 DNA sequence: TGTGCCATCAGTGCGTCTAGCGGGAGGGCCGGTGAGCAGTTCTTC.

The genes are TRBV20-1 and TRBJ2-3; no clear D. The CDR3 length is 11 residues. With 3 bases removed from V and 6 bases from J, the gap between germline ends came to 7 bases. The V gene's germline CDR1 is DFQATT and CDR2 SNEGSKA (reference sequence). The CDR3 DNA sequence: TGCAGTGCTAGTACTATGGATACGCAGTATTTT. It yields the protein CSASTMDTQYF.

This sequence joins TRBV4-3 and TRBJ1-1; TRBD1 matches at 9 bases. Unmatched junction bases numbered 6, after V lost 1 base and J lost 0 bases. The germline V gene has CDR1 LGHNA and CDR2 YSLEER. The CDR3 sequence is 17 residues long. This chain's CDR3 is CASSQGPGQGMNTEAFF. The CDR3 nucleotides read TGCGCCAGCAGCCAAGGTCCGGGACAGGGAATGAACACTGAAGCTTTCTTT.

This chain joins TRBV18 and TRBJ2-7, with D hard to call. Germline V lookup: CDR1 KGHSH, CDR2 LQKENI. The CDR3 sequence is 13 residues long. Trimming took off 3 bases at V and 3 bases at J, with 9 bases between the two ends. CDR3 in DNA: TGTGCCAGCTCACCGGCGACAAACTACGAGCAGTACTTC. This encodes CASSPATNYEQYF.

V and J are TRBV7-3 and TRBJ2-5, with 14 bases that match TRBD2. CDR1 is SGHTA and CDR2 is FQGTGA in the germline V gene. The CDR3 totals 16 residues. Losses at the gene ends were 2 bases for V and 3 bases for J; bases not matched to a gene: 2. The CDR3 loop reads CASSLGLAGGEETQYF. DNA of the CDR3: TGTGCCAGCAGCTTAGGACTAGCGGGAGGTGAAGAGACCCAGTACTTC.

The chain carries TRBV5-6 and TRBJ1-6, with no clear D. Trimming cost V 1 base and J 8 bases, with 10 bases left between them. Germline assignment: CDR1 SGHDT and CDR2 YYEEEE. CDR3 length: 14 residues. The CDR3 here is CASSLKITDSPLHF. DNA of the CDR3: TGTGCCAGCAGCTTGAAGATCACAGATTCACCCCTCCACTTT.